The 6 T cell receptor beta chains below were found in one sample sequenced in a study of shared clonotypes between healthy human individuals. TCRdb's table, derived via immunoSEQ multiplex PCR, lists solely in-frame clones and lacks some. Of 600,000 to 700,000 clones listed, more than 70% were seen once; the top ten hold 1.5% to 2%. Material for sequencing was memory CD4+ T cells sorted from blood. Subset reported: CD45RA-negative fraction. The receptor set was obtained from a woman in her thirties in good health.

This clone was picked up a small number of times. This sample also contains other DNA sequences that code for the same CDR3. V usage is TRBV6-6 and J usage is TRBJ1-1; D is perhaps TRBD1 (5 bases). V dropped 2 bases and J dropped 1 base, with 8 bases sitting between them. The CDR3 contains 14 residues. Germline V CDR1 and CDR2: MNHNY, SVGAGI (reference sequence). In nucleotides, the CDR3 is TGTGCCAGCAGTTACCAGGGCGGGAACACTGAAGCTTTCTTT. As protein: CASSYQGGNTEAFF.

A word on this clone: The same CDR3 can be traced to other DNA sequences in this sample. J is TRBJ2-3 and V is TRBV10-3; 7 positions match TRBD1. The CDR3 contains 13 residues. Germline V lookup: CDR1 ENHRY, CDR2 SYGVKD. V lost 6 bases to trimming and J lost 1 base; unmatched junction nucleotides: 1. CDR3 loop: CAISGTGTDTQYF. The CDR3 region has the DNA TGTGCCATCAGCGGGACAGGCACAGATACGCAGTATTTT.

This clone was recorded a few times. V is TRBV27 and J is TRBJ1-2; maybe TRBD1 (5 bases). The length of the CDR3 is 14 residues. With 0 bases removed from V and 3 bases from J, the gap between germline ends came to 8 bases. Germline-derived CDR1 and CDR2 are MNHEY and SMNVEV (reference sequence). CDR3 region: CASSLSREHYGYTF. The CDR3 DNA reads TGTGCCAGCAGTTTATCCAGGGAGCACTATGGCTACACCTTC.

A word on this clone: With a much larger clone just one base away, this may be a read error. The chain carries TRBV15 and TRBJ2-2; 10 nucleotides align to TRBD2. Germline V gene data show CDR1 as LNHNV and CDR2 as YYDKDF (reference sequence). This CDR3 comprises 16 residues. CDR3 amino acids: CATSRELAGPTGELLF. CDR3 DNA: TGTGCCACCAGCAGAGAACTAGCGGGACCCACCGGGGAGCTGCTTTTT.

V gene TRBV28 combines with J gene TRBJ1-5; maybe TRBD1 (5 bases). The CDR3 spans 15 residues. Trimming pared 7 bases from V and 3 bases from J, leaving 16 bases between. Per germline, CDR1 MDHEN and CDR2 SYDVKM. The CDR3 sequence is CASTKLGRDNQPQHF. CDR3 nucleotides: TGTGCCAGCACAAAGCTCGGCAGGGACAATCAGCCCCAGCATTTT.

The chain employs TRBV5-1 and TRBJ1-1; tentatively, D is TRBD1 (5 bases). This CDR3 contains 15 residues. CDR1 is SGHRS and CDR2 is YFSETQ in the germline V gene. The germline V and J ends were trimmed by 0 bases and 2 bases, with 11 bases remaining between them. The CDR3 is CASSLAGADNTEAFF. CDR3 nucleotides: TGCGCCAGCAGCTTGGCCGGGGCGGACAACACTGAAGCTTTCTTT.